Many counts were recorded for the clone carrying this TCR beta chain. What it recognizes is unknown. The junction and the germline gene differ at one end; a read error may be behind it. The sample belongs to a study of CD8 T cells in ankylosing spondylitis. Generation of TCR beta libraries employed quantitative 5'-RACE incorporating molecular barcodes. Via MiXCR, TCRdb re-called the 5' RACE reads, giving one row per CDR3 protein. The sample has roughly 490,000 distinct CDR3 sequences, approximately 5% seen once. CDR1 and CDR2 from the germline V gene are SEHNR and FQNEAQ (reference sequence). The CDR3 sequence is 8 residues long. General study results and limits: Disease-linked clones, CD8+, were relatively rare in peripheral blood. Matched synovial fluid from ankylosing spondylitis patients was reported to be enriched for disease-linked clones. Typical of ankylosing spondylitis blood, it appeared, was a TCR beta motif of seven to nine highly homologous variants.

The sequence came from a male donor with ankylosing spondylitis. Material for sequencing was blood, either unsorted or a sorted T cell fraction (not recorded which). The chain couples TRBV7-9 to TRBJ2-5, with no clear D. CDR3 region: CASSLEHF. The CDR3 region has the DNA TGTGCCAGCAGCTTAGAGCACTTC.